The rows below give T cell receptor beta chains drawn from one sample of a study of blood T cell repertoires in COVID-19. The data were produced by immunoSEQ multiplex PCR, yet TCRdb's version contains in-frame clones alone and is incomplete. The repertoire holds 350,000 to 450,000 clones, with 70% to 90% as singletons. Material for sequencing was PBMCs or T cells enriched from blood (not recorded which). The source is a woman aged 18-29 years who had been exposed to COVID-19. Each CDR3 is given without its conserved first and last residue.

TRBJ2-3	TRBV28	ASNSISGGTDTQY
TRBJ1-4	TRBV6-5	ASSYGQNNEKLF
TRBJ1-1	TRBV7-9	ASSLGRGLDTEAF
TRBJ2-2	TRBV5-8	ASSHVPGTSGTGELF
TRBJ2-6	TRBV5-4	ASRMTESSGANVLT
TRBJ1-1	TRBV25-1	ASSVDRNNTEAF
TRBJ1-6	TRBV19	ASSMSASQWPPLH
TRBJ1-3	TRBV6-5	ASSYEQAHAGNTIY
TRBJ2-3	TRBV25-1	ASSVDRNTQY
TRBJ2-7	TRBV24-1	ATSEPGGRQY
TRBJ2-5	TRBV6-4	ASSRTTGGYATQY
TRBJ1-4	TRBV30	ASHRDRSNEKLF
TRBJ1-1	TRBV18	ASSPSGQGNTEAF
TRBJ1-4	TRBV9	ASSAGGGKLF
TRBJ1-2	TRBV4-3	ASSQDSDRGQSYT
TRBJ2-3	TRBV7-3	ASSLLGGASTDTQY
TRBJ2-2	TRBV11-1	ASSLRQGVGELF
TRBJ2-1	TRBV28	ASSLGTSGSNEQF
TRBJ1-2	TRBV29-1	SVWTGAGYT
TRBJ2-7	TRBV6-5	ASSRTESYEQY
TRBJ2-7	TRBV4-1	ASSLSGGVGYEQY
TRBJ2-2	TRBV18	ASSRSGSTMDTGELF
TRBJ1-1	TRBV5-4	ASSPPGGGNTEAF
TRBJ2-5	TRBV5-1	ASSSPGGLETQY
TRBJ2-7	TRBV13	ASSTVDSSYEQY
TRBJ2-2	TRBV6-2/TRBV6-3	ASSQQGYTGELF
TRBJ1-1	TRBV30	AWSVLPGSYHTEAF
TRBJ2-7	TRBV9	ASSLAGGSSYEQY
TRBJ2-7	TRBV20-1	SASRDRQY
TRBJ1-1	TRBV6-2/TRBV6-3	ASSSPYSGDTEAF
TRBJ1-1	TRBV5-6	ASSIGTGNTEAF
TRBJ2-1	TRBV2	ASTLTSGGNEQF
TRBJ1-2	TRBV11-2	ASSLSSGPENTGVDGYT
TRBJ2-3	TRBV19	ASRSGFSTGGMDTQY
TRBJ2-7	TRBV27	ASSFYRGLAYEQY
TRBJ2-2	TRBV18	ASSRDLRGRPVLGELF
TRBJ2-2	TRBV10-2	ASRGRARDSITEGELF
TRBJ2-7	TRBV7-2	ASSPSQGPYEQY
TRBJ2-5	TRBV2	ASRPGLQETQY
TRBJ2-5	TRBV15	ATSRADSYQETQY
TRBJ1-1	TRBV18	ASSLSSANTEAF
TRBJ1-6	TRBV7-6	ASSRESYNSPLH
TRBJ2-5	TRBV24-1	ATSDFLASGGEEETQY
TRBJ1-2	TRBV6-5	ATSFIALT
TRBJ1-5	TRBV5-6	ASSLGQGWPKPQH
TRBJ1-2	TRBV5-8	ASSLDSPYGYT
TRBJ1-2	TRBV29-1	SVVSRIVGRGDSNGYT
TRBJ2-5	TRBV13	ASSLESGGGTETQY
TRBJ2-6	TRBV6-5	ASSPRGSGANVLT
TRBJ2-7	TRBV14	ASSRTGTGRSYEQY
TRBJ2-7	TRBV12-3/TRBV12-4	ASSFGRRRY
TRBJ2-5	TRBV28	ASSFLPRETQY
TRBJ2-3	TRBV18	ASSGGQGRTDTQY
TRBJ1-4	TRBV2	ASSERGGGEKLF
TRBJ1-2	TRBV4-2	ASSRDRGGNYGYT
TRBJ1-2	TRBV28	ASSLQGYGYT
TRBJ2-3	TRBV18	ASSPQGSGGPTDTQY